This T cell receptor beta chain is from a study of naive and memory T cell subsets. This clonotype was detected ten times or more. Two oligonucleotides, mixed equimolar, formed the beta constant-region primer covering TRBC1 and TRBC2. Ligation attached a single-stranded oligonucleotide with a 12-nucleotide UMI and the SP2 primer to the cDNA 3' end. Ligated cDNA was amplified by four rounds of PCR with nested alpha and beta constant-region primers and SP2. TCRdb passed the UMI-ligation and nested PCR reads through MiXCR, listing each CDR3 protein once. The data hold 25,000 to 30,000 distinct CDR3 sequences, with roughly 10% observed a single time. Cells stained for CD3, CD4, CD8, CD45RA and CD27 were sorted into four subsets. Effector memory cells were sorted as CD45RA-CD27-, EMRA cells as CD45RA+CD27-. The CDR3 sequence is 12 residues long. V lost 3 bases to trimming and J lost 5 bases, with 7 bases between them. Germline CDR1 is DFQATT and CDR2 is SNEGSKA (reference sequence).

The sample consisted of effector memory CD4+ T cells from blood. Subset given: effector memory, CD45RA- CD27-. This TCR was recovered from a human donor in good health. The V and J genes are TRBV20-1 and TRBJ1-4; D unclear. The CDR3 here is CSASRRNEKLFF. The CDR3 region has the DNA TGCAGTGCTAGCCGCAGGAATGAAAAACTGTTTTTT.